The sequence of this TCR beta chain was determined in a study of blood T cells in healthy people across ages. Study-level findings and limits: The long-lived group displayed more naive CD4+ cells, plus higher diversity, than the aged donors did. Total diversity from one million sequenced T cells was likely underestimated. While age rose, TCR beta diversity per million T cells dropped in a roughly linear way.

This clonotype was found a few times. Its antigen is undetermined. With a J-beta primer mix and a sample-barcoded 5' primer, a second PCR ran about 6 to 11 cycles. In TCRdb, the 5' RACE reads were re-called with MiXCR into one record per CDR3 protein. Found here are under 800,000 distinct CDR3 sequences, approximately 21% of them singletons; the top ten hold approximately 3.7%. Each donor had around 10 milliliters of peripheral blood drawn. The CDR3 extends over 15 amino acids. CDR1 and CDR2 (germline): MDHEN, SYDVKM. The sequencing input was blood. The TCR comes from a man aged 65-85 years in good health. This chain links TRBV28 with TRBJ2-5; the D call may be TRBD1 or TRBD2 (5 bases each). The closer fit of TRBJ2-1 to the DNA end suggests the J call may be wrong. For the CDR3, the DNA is TGTGCCAGCAGTCCCCGGGGCCGTCCTAACAATGAGCAGTTCTTC. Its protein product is CASSPRGRPNNEQFF.